This section outlines one TCR beta chain sequence together with its context. Antigen: not known. Specified treatment: roughly 10-day PBMC culture with coronavirus spike peptide pools or control peptides (ViraFEST assay). Half the growth medium was swapped for new IL-2 medium on days 3 and 7. Cultured CD4+ T cell DNA was sequenced using the Oncomine TCR Beta short-read assay. TCRdb re-analysed the PCR reads in MiXCR, keeping a single row per CDR3 protein. The data contain about 18,000 distinct CDR3 sequences, roughly 73% of them singletons. The data derive from a study of vaccination and CD4 T cells after COVID-19. The overall study: Samples were taken after vaccination, a median of roughly 65 days after dose two, with a range of 14 to 241.

The ends were cut back, 4 bases at V and 7 bases at J, with 11 bases in the middle. The CDR3 consists of 14 residues. In germline, CDR1 is SGHTA, CDR2 FQGNSA. The sample here was CD4+ T cells from blood, cultured in vitro, taken after SARS-CoV-2 vaccination. This sequence originates from a human donor who received a COVID-19 vaccine. The V and J genes are TRBV7-2 and TRBJ1-6; weak D call: TRBD1 (5 bases). CDR3 nucleotides: TGTGCCAGCAGCTCCACTGGGGGAAATTCACCCCTCCACTTT. It specifies CASSSTGGNSPLHF.